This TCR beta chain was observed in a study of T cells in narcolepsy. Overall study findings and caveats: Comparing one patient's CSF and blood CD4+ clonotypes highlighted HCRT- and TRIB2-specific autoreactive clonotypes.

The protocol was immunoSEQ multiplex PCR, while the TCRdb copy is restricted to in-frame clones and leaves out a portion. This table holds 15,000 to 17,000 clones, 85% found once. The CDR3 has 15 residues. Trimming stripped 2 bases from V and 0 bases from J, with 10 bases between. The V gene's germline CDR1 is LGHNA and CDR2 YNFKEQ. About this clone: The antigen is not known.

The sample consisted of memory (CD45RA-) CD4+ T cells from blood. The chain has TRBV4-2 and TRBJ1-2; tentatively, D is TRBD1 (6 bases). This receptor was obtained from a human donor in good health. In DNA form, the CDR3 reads TGTGCCAGCAGCCAACAGACAGGAGCTAACTATGGCTACACCTTC. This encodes CASSQQTGANYGYTF.